This TCR beta chain came from a study of naive and memory T cell subsets. A UMI-containing oligonucleotide was joined by 3' ligation to the TCR cDNA template. This clonotype was counted only a few times. The SP2 primer and nested alpha and beta constant region primers amplified ligated cDNA in four rounds. Blood and skin TCR RNA was reverse transcribed with alpha and beta constant primers. From the 5' RACE reads, TCRdb called clonotypes with MiXCR, one entry per CDR3 protein. The top ten hold approximately 21% of the sample, which has some 60,000 distinct CDR3 sequences, under 10% seen once. CDR1 SGHRS and CDR2 YFSETQ come from the germline V gene. This CDR3 region has 17 residues. The ends lost 5 bases at V and 5 bases at J; junction bases unmatched: 10.

The V gene is TRBV5-1, the J gene TRBJ2-2, with TRBD1 matching over 12 bases. This sequence was found in a female donor in good health. CDR3 in amino acids: CASRPTGTGGATGELFF. The CDR3 DNA reads TGCGCCAGCAGACCTACCGGGACAGGGGGCGCAACCGGGGAGCTGTTTTTT.